This TCR beta chain was identified during a study of blood T cell repertoires in COVID-19. The wider study: Specimens from acute and convalescent COVID-19 originated in the United States, Italy and Spain. Nucleic acid was either cDNA or gDNA, and it came from T cells, B-cell-depleted T cells, or PBMCs.

Per the original methods: By means of reference gene primer amplification, nucleated cell counts were estimated. Data came from immunoSEQ multiplex PCR; TCRdb stores just in-frame clones and leaves some out. That table gives V, J and clone size, and the DNA gave D and trimming. The sample shows approximately 240,000 clones, approximately 84% of them seen only once. Germline V CDR1 and CDR2: LGHDT, YNNKEL (reference sequence). The CDR3 length is 15 residues. The V gene end was trimmed by 2 bases and the J gene end by 5 bases; junction bases not matched to a gene: 4. The chain has TRBV3-1 (or the pseudogene TRBV3-2) and TRBJ2-3, with 10 nucleotides matching TRBD2. Sequencing used peripheral blood. This TCR was sampled from a man aged 45-60 years with acute or convalescent COVID-19. The chain's CDR3 is CASSQSGGAGDTQYF. The CDR3 DNA reads TGTGCCAGCAGCCAAAGCGGGGGGGCGGGAGATACGCAGTATTTT.